Listed below are T cell receptor beta chains from one sample, sequenced in a study of radiation and T cells in renal cell carcinoma. The table came from immunoSEQ multiplex PCR; TCRdb's copy has only in-frame clones and leaves some out. The repertoire holds tens of thousands of clones, around 85% seen once, with around 9.4% in the top ten. Sample: blood, taken from a patient whose treatment included radiotherapy and nephrectomy. These receptors all stem from a man over 45 with renal cell carcinoma. Each CDR3 is given without its conserved first and last residue. The D gene is left open where the match is weak.

TRBD1 TRBJ2-7 TRBV11-3 ASSLGQDYEQY
TRBD2 TRBJ2-2 TRBV19 ASGEGVTGELF
. TRBJ1-5 TRBV19 ASSMWEEQPQH
TRBD1 TRBJ1-1 TRBV2 ARRRTGRNTEAF
TRBD1 TRBJ2-7 TRBV19 ASTLTGTSYEQY
. TRBJ2-2 TRBV9 ASSVAHWPGELF
. TRBJ1-2 TRBV27 ASSFLAGSHYGYT
. TRBJ1-5 TRBV5-6 ASSLDEGHNSNQPQH
. TRBJ1-4 TRBV19 ASSAQQGSEKLF
. TRBJ2-5 TRBV18 ASSPLPQETQY